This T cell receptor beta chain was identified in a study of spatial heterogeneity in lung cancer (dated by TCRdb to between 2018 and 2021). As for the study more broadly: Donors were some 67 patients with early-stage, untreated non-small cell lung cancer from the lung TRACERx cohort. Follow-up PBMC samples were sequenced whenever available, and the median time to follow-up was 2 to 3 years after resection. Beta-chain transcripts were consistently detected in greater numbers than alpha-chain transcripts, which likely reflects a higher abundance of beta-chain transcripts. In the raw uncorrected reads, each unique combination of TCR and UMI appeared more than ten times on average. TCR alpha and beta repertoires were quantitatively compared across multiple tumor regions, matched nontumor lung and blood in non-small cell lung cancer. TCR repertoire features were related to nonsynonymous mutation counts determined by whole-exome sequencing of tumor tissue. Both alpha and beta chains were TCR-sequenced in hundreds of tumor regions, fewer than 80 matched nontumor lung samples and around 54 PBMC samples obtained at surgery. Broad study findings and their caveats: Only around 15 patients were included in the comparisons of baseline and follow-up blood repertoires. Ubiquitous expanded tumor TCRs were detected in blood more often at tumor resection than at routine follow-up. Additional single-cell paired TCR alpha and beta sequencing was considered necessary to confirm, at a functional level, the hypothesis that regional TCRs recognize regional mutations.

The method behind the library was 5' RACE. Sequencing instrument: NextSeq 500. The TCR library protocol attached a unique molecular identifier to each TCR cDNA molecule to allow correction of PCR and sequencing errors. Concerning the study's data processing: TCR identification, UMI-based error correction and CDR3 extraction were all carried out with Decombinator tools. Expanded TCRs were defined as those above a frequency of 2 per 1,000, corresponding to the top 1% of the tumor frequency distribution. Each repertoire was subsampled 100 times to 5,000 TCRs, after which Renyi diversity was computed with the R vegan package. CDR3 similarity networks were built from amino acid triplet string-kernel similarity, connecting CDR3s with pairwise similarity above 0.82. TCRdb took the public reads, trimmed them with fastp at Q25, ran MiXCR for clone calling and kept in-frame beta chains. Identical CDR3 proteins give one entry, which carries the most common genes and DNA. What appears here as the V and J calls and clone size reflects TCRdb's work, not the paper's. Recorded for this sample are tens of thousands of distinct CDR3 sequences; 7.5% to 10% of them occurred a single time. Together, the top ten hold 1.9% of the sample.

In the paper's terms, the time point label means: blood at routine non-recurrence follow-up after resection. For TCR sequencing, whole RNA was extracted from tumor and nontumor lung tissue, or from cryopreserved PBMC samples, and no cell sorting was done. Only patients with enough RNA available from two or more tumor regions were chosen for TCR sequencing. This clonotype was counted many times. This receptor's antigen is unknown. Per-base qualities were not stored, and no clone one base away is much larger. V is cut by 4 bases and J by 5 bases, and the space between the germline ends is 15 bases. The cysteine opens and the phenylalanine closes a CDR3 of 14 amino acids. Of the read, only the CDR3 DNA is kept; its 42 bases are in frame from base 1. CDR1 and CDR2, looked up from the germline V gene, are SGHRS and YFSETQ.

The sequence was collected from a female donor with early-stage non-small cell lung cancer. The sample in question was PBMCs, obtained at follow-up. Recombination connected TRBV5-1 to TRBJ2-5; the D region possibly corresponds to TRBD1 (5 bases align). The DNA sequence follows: TGCGCCAGCAGCGGATCGCTCAGGGATGAGACCCAGTACTTC. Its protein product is CASSGSLRDETQYF. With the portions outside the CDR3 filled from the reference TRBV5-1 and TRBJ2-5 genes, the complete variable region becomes KAGVTQTPRYLIKTRGQQVTLSCSPISGHRSVSWYQQTPGQGLQFLFEYFSETQRNKGNFPGRFSGRQFSNSRSEMNVSTLELGDSALYLCASSGSLRDETQYFGPGTRLLVL.